This T cell receptor beta chain emerged from a study of blood T cell repertoires in COVID-19. The V and J ends lost 5 bases and 5 bases respectively, with 16 bases between them. Per the germline V gene, CDR1 is SEHNR and CDR2 is FQNEAQ (reference sequence). This CDR3 is 15 amino acids long. Measured with immunoSEQ multiplex PCR; TCRdb has only the in-frame clones, and not every one. The profile shows roughly 210,000 clones, roughly 91% of them singletons. Sequencing was performed on PBMCs or T cells enriched from blood (not recorded which). This TCR was recovered from a man under 40 in a cohort exposed to, infected with or recovered from COVID-19 (not recorded which). V gene TRBV7-9 combines with J gene TRBJ1-5; maybe TRBD1 (5 bases). CDR3 nucleotide sequence: TGTGCCAGCAGCAAGGGACTCCCCCCCGATCAGCCCCAGCATTTT. Its protein product is CASSKGLPPDQPQHF. Full variable domain (rest looked up from reference TRBV7-9 and TRBJ1-5): DTGVSQNPRHKITKRGQNVTFRCDPISEHNRLYWYRQTLGQGPEFLTYFQNEAQLEKSRLLSDRFSAERPKGSFSTLEIQRTEQGDSAMYLCASSKGLPPDQPQHFGDGTRLSIL.